The 19 T cell receptor beta chains in this list originate from one sample, sequenced in a study of beta chain features in type 1 diabetes. The entirety of the isolated RNA underwent reverse transcription, so expressed TCRB transcripts were sequenced. TCRdb keeps only in-frame clones here, not all; method: immunoSEQ multiplex PCR. The sample holds 850,000 to 900,000 clones, roughly 15% seen once. The sequencing sample was made of naive CD4+ T cells from blood. Every receptor here comes from a woman aged 18 to 35 in good health.

The rearrangement joins TRBV7-2 to TRBJ1-2; D not certain. The germline V gene has CDR1 SGHTA and CDR2 FQGNSA. The CDR3 totals 13 residues. Trimming removed 0 bases from V and 5 bases from J, with 7 bases in between. CDR3: CASSLAGEYGYTF. In nucleotides, the CDR3 is TGTGCCAGCAGCTTAGCCGGTGAATATGGCTACACCTTC.

The V call is TRBV7-2, the J call TRBJ1-2; possible D gene TRBD1, 6 bases. The CDR3 has 15 residues. V was clipped by 2 bases and J by 2 bases, with 12 bases between them. Per the germline V gene, CDR1 is SGHTA and CDR2 is FQGNSA. The CDR3, as DNA: TGTGCCAGCAGCTTAAGGTCAGGGGAAAACTATGGCTACACCTTC. As protein: CASSLRSGENYGYTF.

This clone was seen more than once but under ten times. The chain recombines TRBV28 with TRBJ2-1; 7 bases are shared with TRBD2. Trimming at V came to 9 bases and at J to 0 bases, leaving 11 bases not matched to a gene. The CDR3 spans 16 residues. Germline V gives CDR1 MDHEN, CDR2 SYDVKM. In DNA form, the CDR3 reads TGTGCCAGTCCTAAGGGGAGGGATGGCTCCTACAATGAGCAGTTCTTC. Protein sequence: CASPKGRDGSYNEQFF.

The CDR3 reads CASSFNRGNSGNTIYF. DNA for the CDR3: TGTGCCAGCAGTTTCAACAGGGGCAACTCTGGAAACACCATATATTTT. The chain joins TRBV6-5 to TRBJ1-3, with 7 positions matching TRBD1. Germline CDR1 reads MNHEY; CDR2 reads SVGAGI. The junction had 6 bases not matched to a gene; V was cut back by 4 bases and J by 0 bases. This CDR3 spans 16 amino acids.

Details on this clone: The identical CDR3 is also encoded by other nucleotide sequences in the sample. The chain couples TRBV15 to TRBJ2-5, with 9 bases identical to TRBD1. The J call is uncertain, as TRBJ2-7 better fits the DNA end. Per the germline V gene, CDR1 is LNHNV and CDR2 is YYDKDF (reference sequence). This CDR3 is built from 13 residues. CDR3 coding DNA: TGTGCCACCAGCAGGGACAGGGGATACGAGCAGTACTTC. It codes for CATSRDRGYEQYF.

This clone has more than one count but fewer than ten. The gene calls are TRBV12-5 and TRBJ2-1, with D possibly being TRBD2 (5 bases). The CDR3 is 13 residues long. Germline V gene lookup returns CDR1 LGHNT and CDR2 FRNRAP. V lost 6 bases, J lost 8 bases, and 14 bases lay in between. The CDR3: CASGRDYLYEQFF. The CDR3 nucleotides read TGTGCTAGTGGGCGAGACTACCTGTATGAGCAGTTCTTC.

The chain employs TRBV5-4 and TRBJ2-2, with TRBD1 identical over 8 bases. This CDR3 is 15 amino acids long. Unmatched junction bases numbered 8, after V lost 4 bases and J lost 6 bases. The germline gives CDR1 SGHNT, CDR2 YYREEE (reference sequence). CDR3 DNA: TGTGCCAGCAGCCCCGGACAGGGAATCTCCGGGGAGCTGTTTTTT. Translating it yields CASSPGQGISGELFF.

The V call is TRBV7-8, the J call TRBJ2-5; TRBD2 agrees at 7 bases. Germline V CDR1 and CDR2: SGHVS, FQNEAQ. Trimming cost V 5 bases and J 11 bases; bases outside gene matches: 14. The CDR3 consists of 14 residues. The CDR3 DNA sequence: TGTGCCAGCAGCCTGCTAGCGGCCGGGGGTGAGCAGTACTTC. Encoded protein: CASSLLAAGGEQYF.

This clone was counted a few times. The chain joins TRBV2 to TRBJ2-7, with D possibly TRBD1 on 6 matching bases. Germline V CDR1 and CDR2: SNHLY, FYNNEI. The ends were cut back, 5 bases at V and 3 bases at J, with 11 bases in the middle. The length of the CDR3 is 13 residues. The CDR3 DNA follows: TGTGCCAGCAGTCTAGGGGGTGGCTACGAGCAGTACTTC. This codes for CASSLGGGYEQYF.

This clone was counted between two and nine times. The V gene is TRBV7-9, the J gene TRBJ2-2; TRBD1 is a possible D gene (5 bases). Germline values: CDR1 SEHNR, CDR2 FQNEAQ (reference sequence). The CDR3 contains 14 residues. Trimming shortened V by 4 bases and J by 1 base, and 7 bases separated the two germline ends. This chain's CDR3 is CASSSGQNTGELFF. CDR3 bases: TGTGCCAGCAGCTCAGGACAGAACACCGGGGAGCTGTTTTTT.

The CDR3 region has the DNA TGTGCCAGCAGTTTAAGTCCGTTAAATGAAAAACTGTTTTTT. Residues: CASSLSPLNEKLFF. The chain links TRBV28 to TRBJ1-4, with D unclear. Trimming removed 2 bases from V and 5 bases from J, with 9 bases in between. The CDR3 loop spans 14 amino acids. The germline V gene encodes CDR1 MDHEN and CDR2 SYDVKM.

This clone appeared a few times. This chain links TRBV18 with TRBJ1-2; TRBD1 agrees at 7 bases. V lost 6 bases, J lost 4 bases, and 5 bases stayed unmatched. There are 13 residues in the CDR3. Germline lookup yields CDR1 KGHSH and CDR2 LQKENI. In nucleotides, the CDR3 is TGTGCCAGCTCCAGAGACAGGGTCTATGGCTACACCTTC. It codes for CASSRDRVYGYTF.

V is TRBV6-5 and J is TRBJ2-1; no firm D call. V was clipped by 6 bases and J by 0 bases, with 12 bases between them. Germline-derived CDR1 and CDR2 are MNHEY and SVGAGI. The CDR3 totals 15 residues. CDR3 sequence reads: CASRQTRSSYNEQFF. CDR3 coding DNA: TGTGCCAGCAGACAGACCAGAAGCTCCTACAATGAGCAGTTCTTC.

The rearrangement links TRBV27 to TRBJ2-2, with a possible D match to TRBD2 (5 bases). Per germline, CDR1 MNHEY and CDR2 SMNVEV (reference sequence). V lost 4 bases, J lost 5 bases, and 17 bases lay in between. The CDR3 totals 16 residues. CDR3 sequence reads: CASSSRTSPPTGELFF. The CDR3 bases are TGTGCCAGCAGTTCTCGGACTTCCCCGCCGACCGGGGAGCTGTTTTTT.

This chain links TRBV6-1 with TRBJ2-7, with D perhaps TRBD2 (5 bases). Trimming left V 6 bases short and J 1 base short, with 22 bases between. The CDR3 is 17 amino acids. Germline CDR1 reads MNHNS; CDR2 reads SASEGT. DNA for the CDR3: TGTGCCAGCAGGGAAATTCGTTCGGTCTGGACTTCCTACGAGCAGTACTTC. Its translation: CASREIRSVWTSYEQYF.

The rearrangement joins TRBV6-5 to TRBJ2-2; either TRBD1 or TRBD2 may fit D (5 bases each). The CDR3 covers 16 residues. Trimming took off 2 bases at V and 0 bases at J, with 10 bases between the two ends. CDR1 MNHEY and CDR2 SVGAGI come from the germline V gene. The DNA for the CDR3 is TGTGCCAGCAGTTACATCCAGGGAGCGAACACCGGGGAGCTGTTTTTT. It specifies CASSYIQGANTGELFF.

The rearrangement uses TRBV6-5 and TRBJ2-5; D not certain. V lost 4 bases to trimming and J lost 2 bases, with 11 bases between them. CDR1 is MNHEY, CDR2 SVGAGI, per germline. The CDR3 totals 14 residues. CDR3 sequence: CASSLTAYQETQYF. Here the CDR3 DNA reads TGTGCCAGCAGTTTAACAGCCTATCAAGAGACCCAGTACTTC.

The chain joins TRBV10-3 to TRBJ2-2, with D maybe TRBD2 (6 bases). The V end lost 3 bases, the J end lost 1 base, and 9 bases lay between the germline ends. The CDR3 sequence is 15 residues long. Germline-derived CDR1 and CDR2 are ENHRY and SYGVKD. The CDR3, as DNA: TGTGCCATCAGTGACCGGCGGGAGAACACCGGGGAGCTGTTTTTT. This encodes CAISDRRENTGELFF.

The chain uses TRBV6-6 and TRBJ2-7; 11 bases align to TRBD2. CDR3 size: 15 residues. Germline-derived CDR1 and CDR2 are MNHNY and SVGAGI (reference sequence). V lost 2 bases to trimming and J lost 6 bases; unmatched junction nucleotides: 6. Here the CDR3 DNA reads TGTGCCAGCAGTTACCAGACTAGCGGGAAGGGCGAGCAGTACTTC. Translated: CASSYQTSGKGEQYF.